The clone carrying this TCR beta chain turned up a few times. Its antigen is currently unknown. Amplification of TCR beta CDR3 regions used RNA as the template. First-round RT-PCR of the TCR CDR3 relied on the HTBI primer set. One entry per CDR3 protein results from TCRdb running MiXCR on the multiplex PCR reads. The table has roughly 600,000 distinct CDR3 sequences, roughly 15% seen once. These data are taken from a study of T cells in Graves' hyperthyroidism and ophthalmopathy. Study-wide findings and caveats: Blood samples included most of the expanded thyroid clonotypes exceeding 0.001.

The diagnostic basis comprised clinical symptoms, serum thyroxine and TRAb, thyroid ultrasound and orbital computed tomography. Trimming took 3 bases from V and 5 from J, leaving 11 bases between them. The CDR3 is made up of 14 amino acids. CDR1 LNHDA and CDR2 SQIVND come from the germline V gene (reference sequence). The TCR was taken from a woman aged 45-65 years with Graves' ophthalmopathy. Sequencing used blood. The chain recombines TRBV19 with TRBJ2-1; D is undetermined. The CDR3 DNA is TGTGCCAGTAGTATCTCCCTACTGAACAATGAGCAGTTCTTC. It translates to CASSISLLNNEQFF.